The present T cell receptor beta chain was sequenced within a study of CD4 T cells in relation to SARS-CoV-2 and coronaviruses. About the study: Crossreactive spike epitopes shared across donors were mapped to their HLA restriction.

Points on this clone: The target antigen is unknown.

This CDR3 has 15 amino acids. V lost 1 base, J lost 8 bases, and 8 bases stayed unmatched. Germline V gene lookup returns CDR1 MDHEN and CDR2 SYDVKM. TCRdb keeps only in-frame clones here, not all; method: immunoSEQ multiplex PCR. Of 25,000 to 35,000 clones in the sample, over 60% are singletons; the top ten hold around 3%. The V call is TRBV28, the J call TRBJ2-1, with TRBD2 matching 7 bases. The sample comprised memory CD4+ T cells from PBMCs, cultured in vitro. The TCR was taken from an adult with COVID-19. CDR3 sequence reads: CASSLYRGRPHEQFF. CDR3 nucleotides: TGTGCCAGCAGTTTATACCGCGGGAGACCCCATGAGCAGTTCTTC.